This entry lists 17 T cell receptor beta chains sequenced from one sample in a study of T cell responses to AZD1222 COVID-19 vaccine. The data were produced by immunoSEQ multiplex PCR, yet TCRdb's version contains in-frame clones alone and is incomplete. The profile covers about 82,000 clones, with 90% appearing a single time and approximately 5.2% taken by the ten largest. The specimen was peripheral blood, collected on day 0 of AZD1222 vaccination. The source is an adult in good health.

The chain employs TRBV7-2 and TRBJ2-1, with a weak D call TRBD2 (7 bases). CDR1 is SGHTA, CDR2 FQGNSA, per germline. CDR3 length: 18 residues. V gave up 3 bases and J gave up 7 bases, with 25 bases separating them. CDR3 in amino acids: CASSLWVVLGGLGNEQFF. Written as DNA, the CDR3 is TGTGCCAGCAGCTTGTGGGTCGTCTTGGGGGGGCTTGGGAATGAGCAGTTCTTC.

The V call is TRBV28, the J call TRBJ1-2; D perhaps matches TRBD1 (5 bases). This CDR3 has 15 residues. Between the trimmed V and J ends, which lost 1 base and 2 bases, there was a span of 11 bases. Germline V gene lookup returns CDR1 MDHEN and CDR2 SYDVKM. The CDR3 protein is CASSLLQEWNYGYTF. CDR3 nucleotide sequence: TGTGCCAGCAGTTTATTACAGGAGTGGAACTATGGCTACACCTTC.

The rearrangement uses TRBV18 and TRBJ1-3, with D possibly matching TRBD1 (6 bases). Germline CDR1 KGHSH, CDR2 LQKENI. V lost 1 base and J lost 0, with 13 bases in between. The CDR3 is 17 residues long. The CDR3 sequence: CASSPQRGSSSGNTIYF. CDR3 nucleotide sequence: TGTGCCAGCTCACCACAAAGGGGGTCGAGCTCTGGAAACACCATATATTTT.

The chain has TRBV6-5 and TRBJ1-6; 7 bases are a match to TRBD1. With V trimmed by 4 bases and J by 9 bases, 6 bases remained unmatched. Per germline, CDR1 MNHEY and CDR2 SVGAGI. The CDR3 is 14 residues long. CDR3 in amino acids: CASSWDSSRSPLHF. The CDR3 bases are TGTGCCAGCAGTTGGGACAGCTCCCGTTCACCCCTCCACTTT.

DNA for the CDR3: TGCGCCAGCAGTGCCGGACAGGTAATCTCCGAGCAGTACTTC. Its protein is CASSAGQVISEQYF. The J gene is TRBJ2-7, the V gene TRBV10-1; 7 positions agree with TRBD1. The CDR3 has 14 residues. J gave up 6 bases and V 4 bases, and 9 bases lay outside the gene matches. In germline, CDR1 is WNHNN, CDR2 SYGVQD (reference sequence).

This rearrangement joins TRBV5-1 to TRBJ1-5; D possibly corresponds to TRBD1 (5 bases). The V end was cut by 4 bases, the J end by 2 bases, with 13 bases between. The CDR3 spans 15 residues. The germline V gene has CDR1 SGHRS and CDR2 YFSETQ. This CDR3 reads CASSPTAGRNQPQHF. The CDR3 bases are TGCGCCAGCAGCCCGACGGCAGGGCGCAATCAGCCCCAGCATTTT.

The V and J genes are TRBV6-1 and TRBJ2-1, with 9 bases that match TRBD1. The V gene's germline CDR1 is MNHNS and CDR2 SASEGT. The CDR3 has 17 residues. The V segment lost 2 bases and the J segment 9 bases; nucleotides outside the gene matches: 14. For the CDR3, the DNA is TGTGCCAGCAGTGAAACAGGGGGCAGTCGGACTAGTAGTGAGCAGTTCTTC. Its translation is CASSETGGSRTSSEQFF.

The chain recombines TRBV18 with TRBJ1-1, with TRBD1 matching over 10 bases. Germline values: CDR1 KGHSH, CDR2 LQKENI. The V segment lost 6 bases and the J segment 1 base; nucleotides outside the gene matches: 5. The CDR3 consists of 15 residues. The CDR3 DNA follows: TGTGCCAGCTCCCTGGGGACAGGGGCGAACACTGAAGCTTTCTTT. Its protein product is CASSLGTGANTEAFF.

The gene calls are TRBV3-1 (or the pseudogene TRBV3-2) and TRBJ2-5; 12 bases agree with TRBD2. CDR3 length: 19 amino acids. Germline CDR1 LGHDT, CDR2 YNNKEL (reference sequence). Trimming cost V 1 base and J 4 bases; bases outside gene matches: 13. The CDR3 is CASSQARRLAGGPRETQYF. CDR3 sequence (DNA): TGTGCCAGCAGCCAAGCCCGCCGCCTAGCGGGGGGGCCCCGAGAGACCCAGTACTTC.

The V call is TRBV19, the J call TRBJ1-4; 9 bases map to TRBD1. Germline values: CDR1 LNHDA, CDR2 SQIVND (reference sequence). The CDR3 runs to 16 residues. V lost 0 bases, J lost 5 bases, and 4 bases stayed unmatched. The CDR3 region is CASSIDRGQGNEKLFF. In DNA form, the CDR3 reads TGTGCCAGTAGTATAGATCGGGGACAGGGAAATGAAAAACTGTTTTTT.

J is TRBJ1-1 and V is TRBV19; TRBD1 matches at 10 bases. The trim removed 7 bases at V and 4 bases at J, leaving 6 bases unmatched. Looked up from germline, CDR1 is LNHDA and CDR2 is SQIVND (reference sequence). This CDR3 has 14 amino acids. CDR3 coding DNA: TGTGCCAGTATGCGACAGGGGGCCGCCACTGAAGCTTTCTTT. This translates into CASMRQGAATEAFF.

The DNA of the CDR3 is TGCGCCAGCAGCTTGGAGGGGCCGAATCAGCCCCAGCATTTT. It specifies CASSLEGPNQPQHF. The chain has TRBV5-1 and TRBJ1-5; tentatively, D is TRBD1 (5 bases). The CDR3 extends over 14 amino acids. Germline V gives CDR1 SGHRS, CDR2 YFSETQ. V was pared by 0 bases and J by 4 bases, with 8 bases between.

V usage is TRBV7-2 and J usage is TRBJ1-1; D ambiguous. The CDR3 extends over 14 amino acids. Per germline, CDR1 SGHTA and CDR2 FQGNSA. V was cut by 2 bases and J by 4 bases, with 11 bases left in between. The CDR3 DNA follows: TGTGCCAGCAGCTTAATCGGTGGAAGCACTGAAGCTTTCTTT. Amino acid sequence: CASSLIGGSTEAFF.

The CDR3 bases are TGTGCCAGCAGTTACGGGGGGGCGAGCACTGAAGCTTTCTTT. It specifies CASSYGGASTEAFF. The gene calls are TRBV6-2 or TRBV6-3 and TRBJ1-1; D is possibly TRBD1 (6 bases). Trimming shortened V by 2 bases and J by 4 bases, and 11 bases separated the two germline ends. This CDR3 spans 14 amino acids. Germline lookup yields CDR1 MNHEY and CDR2 SVGEGT.

This chain uses TRBV5-4 with TRBJ2-5; TRBD1 agrees at 10 bases. V trimming: 4 bases; J trimming: 5 bases; junction bases outside the gene matches: 8. The CDR3 has 15 residues. Germline V CDR1 and CDR2: SGHNT, YYREEE (reference sequence). The CDR3, as DNA: TGTGCCAGCAGCCCGCGACAGGGGGCAAGGGAGACCCAGTACTTC. Translating it yields CASSPRQGARETQYF.

CDR3 DNA sequence: TGTGCCAGCAGCTTGGTAGGGGAGAACTACGAGCAGTACTTC. Translation gives CASSLVGENYEQYF. The chain links TRBV7-9 to TRBJ2-7; D assignment may be TRBD1 or TRBD2 (5 bases each). The CDR3 consists of 14 residues. Per the germline V gene, CDR1 is SEHNR and CDR2 is FQNEAQ (reference sequence). The V end was cut by 3 bases, the J end by 3 bases, with 12 bases between.

The J gene is TRBJ2-1, the V gene TRBV11-3, with TRBD2 as a possible D gene (6 bases). The CDR3 contains 14 residues. Trimming stripped 7 bases from V and 8 bases from J, with 18 bases between. Germline lookup yields CDR1 SGHNT and CDR2 YENEEA. The CDR3 loop reads CASTPPGREDEQFF. CDR3 bases: TGTGCCAGCACTCCTCCTGGGCGGGAAGATGAGCAGTTCTTC.